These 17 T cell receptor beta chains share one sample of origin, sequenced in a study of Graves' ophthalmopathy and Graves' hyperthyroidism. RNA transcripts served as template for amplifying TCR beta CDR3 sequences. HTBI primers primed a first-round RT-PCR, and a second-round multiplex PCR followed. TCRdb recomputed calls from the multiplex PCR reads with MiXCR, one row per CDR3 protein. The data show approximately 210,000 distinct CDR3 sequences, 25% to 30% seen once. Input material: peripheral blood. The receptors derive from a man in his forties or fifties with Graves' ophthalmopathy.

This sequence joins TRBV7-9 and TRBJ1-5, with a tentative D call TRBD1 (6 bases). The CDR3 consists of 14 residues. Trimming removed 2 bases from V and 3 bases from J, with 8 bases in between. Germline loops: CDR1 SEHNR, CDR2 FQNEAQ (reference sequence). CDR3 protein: CASSLQGINQPQHF. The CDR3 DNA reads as TGTGCCAGCAGCTTACAGGGGATCAATCAGCCCCAGCATTTT.

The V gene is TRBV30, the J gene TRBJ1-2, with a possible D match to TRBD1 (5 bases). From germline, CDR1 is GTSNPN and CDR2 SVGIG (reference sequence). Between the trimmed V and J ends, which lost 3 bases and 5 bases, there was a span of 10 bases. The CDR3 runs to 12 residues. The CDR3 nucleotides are TGTGCCTGGAGCCAGGGACGGTATGGCTACACCTTC. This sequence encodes CAWSQGRYGYTF.

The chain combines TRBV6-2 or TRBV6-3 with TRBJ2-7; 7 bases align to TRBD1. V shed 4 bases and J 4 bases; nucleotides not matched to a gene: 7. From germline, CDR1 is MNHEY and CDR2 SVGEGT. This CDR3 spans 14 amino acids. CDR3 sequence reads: CASSSRDRDYEQYF. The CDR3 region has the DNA TGTGCCAGCAGTTCCAGGGACAGAGATTACGAGCAGTACTTC.

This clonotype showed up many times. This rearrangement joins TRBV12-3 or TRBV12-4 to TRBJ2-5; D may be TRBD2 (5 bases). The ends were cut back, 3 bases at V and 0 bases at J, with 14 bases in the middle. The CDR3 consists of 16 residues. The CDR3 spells CASSFDGSAYQETQYF. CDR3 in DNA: TGTGCCAGCAGTTTTGATGGGAGCGCCTACCAAGAGACCCAGTACTTC.

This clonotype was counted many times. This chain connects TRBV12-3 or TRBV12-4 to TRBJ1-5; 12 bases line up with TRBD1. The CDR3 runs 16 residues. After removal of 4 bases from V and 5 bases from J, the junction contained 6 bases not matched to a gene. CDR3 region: CASSSAGTGGDQPQHF. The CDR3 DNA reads TGTGCCAGCAGTTCCGCCGGGACAGGGGGCGATCAGCCCCAGCATTTT.

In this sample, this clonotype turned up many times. The CDR3 spells CASRAGPYSEQYF. The CDR3 DNA follows: TGTGCCAGCAGGGCCGGGCCGTACTCCGAGCAGTACTTC. The rearrangement uses TRBV27 and TRBJ2-7, with D unclear. Trimming pared 6 bases from V and 6 bases from J, leaving 15 bases between. The germline V gene has CDR1 MNHEY and CDR2 SMNVEV (reference sequence). The CDR3 extends over 13 amino acids.

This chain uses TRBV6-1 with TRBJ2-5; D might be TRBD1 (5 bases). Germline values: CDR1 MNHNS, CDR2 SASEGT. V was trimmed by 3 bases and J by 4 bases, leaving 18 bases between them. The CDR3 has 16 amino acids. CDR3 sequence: CASSEVSLRGRETQYF. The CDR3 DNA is TGTGCCAGCAGTGAGGTTTCCTTAAGGGGTCGAGAGACCCAGTACTTC.

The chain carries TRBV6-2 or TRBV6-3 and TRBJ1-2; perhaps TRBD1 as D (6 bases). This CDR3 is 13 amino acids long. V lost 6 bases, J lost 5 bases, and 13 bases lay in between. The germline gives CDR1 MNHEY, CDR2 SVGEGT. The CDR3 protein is CASRKQGRYGYTF. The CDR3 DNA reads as TGTGCCAGCAGAAAACAGGGTCGGTATGGCTACACCTTC.

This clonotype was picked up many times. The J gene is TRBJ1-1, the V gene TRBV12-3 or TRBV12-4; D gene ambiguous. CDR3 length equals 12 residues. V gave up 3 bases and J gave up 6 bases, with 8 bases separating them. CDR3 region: CASSFSAAEAFF. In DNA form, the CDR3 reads TGTGCCAGCAGTTTTTCGGCTGCTGAAGCTTTCTTT.

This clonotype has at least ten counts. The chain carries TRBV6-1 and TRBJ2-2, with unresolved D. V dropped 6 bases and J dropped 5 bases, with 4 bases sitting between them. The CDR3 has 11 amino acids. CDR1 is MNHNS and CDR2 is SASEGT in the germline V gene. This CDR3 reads CASSRTGELFF. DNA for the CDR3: TGTGCCAGCAGCCGAACCGGGGAGCTGTTTTTT.

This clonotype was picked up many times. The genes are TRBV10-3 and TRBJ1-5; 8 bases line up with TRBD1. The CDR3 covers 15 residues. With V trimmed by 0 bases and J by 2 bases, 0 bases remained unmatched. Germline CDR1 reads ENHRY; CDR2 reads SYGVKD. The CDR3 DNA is TGTGCCATCAGTGAGTCGACAGGGGGCAATCAGCCCCAGCATTTT. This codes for CAISESTGGNQPQHF.

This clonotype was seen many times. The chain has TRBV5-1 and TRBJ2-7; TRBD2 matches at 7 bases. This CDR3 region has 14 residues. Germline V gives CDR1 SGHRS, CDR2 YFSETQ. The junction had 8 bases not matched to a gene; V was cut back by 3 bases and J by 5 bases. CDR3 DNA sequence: TGCGCCAGCAGCTCTTTGACTAGCAGCGACGAGCAGTACTTC. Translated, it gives CASSSLTSSDEQYF.

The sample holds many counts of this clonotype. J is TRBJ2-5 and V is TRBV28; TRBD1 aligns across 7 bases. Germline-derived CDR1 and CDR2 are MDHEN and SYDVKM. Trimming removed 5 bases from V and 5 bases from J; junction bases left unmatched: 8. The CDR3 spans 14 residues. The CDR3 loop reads CASSTKTGLETQYF. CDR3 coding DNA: TGTGCCAGCAGTACCAAGACAGGGCTGGAGACCCAGTACTTC.

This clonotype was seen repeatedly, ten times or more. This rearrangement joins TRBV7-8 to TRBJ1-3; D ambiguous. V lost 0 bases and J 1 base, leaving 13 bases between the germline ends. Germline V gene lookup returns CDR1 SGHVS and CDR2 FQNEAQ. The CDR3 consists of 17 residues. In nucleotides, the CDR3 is TGTGCCAGCAGCTTAGCGCTCCCCCGAGCTTCTGGAAACACCATATATTTT. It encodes CASSLALPRASGNTIYF.

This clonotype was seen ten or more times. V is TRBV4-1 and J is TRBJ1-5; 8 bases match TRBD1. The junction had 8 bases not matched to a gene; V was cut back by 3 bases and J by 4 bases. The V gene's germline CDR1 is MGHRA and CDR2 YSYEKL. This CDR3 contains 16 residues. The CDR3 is CASSQEDRVRNQPQHF. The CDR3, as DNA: TGCGCCAGCAGCCAGGAGGACAGGGTACGGAATCAGCCCCAGCATTTT.

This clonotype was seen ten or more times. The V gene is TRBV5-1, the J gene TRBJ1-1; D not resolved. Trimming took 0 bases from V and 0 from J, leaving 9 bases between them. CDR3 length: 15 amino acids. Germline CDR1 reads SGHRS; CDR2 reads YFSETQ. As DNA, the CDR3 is TGCGCCAGCAGCTTGGTAACGGGGATGAACACTGAAGCTTTCTTT. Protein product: CASSLVTGMNTEAFF.

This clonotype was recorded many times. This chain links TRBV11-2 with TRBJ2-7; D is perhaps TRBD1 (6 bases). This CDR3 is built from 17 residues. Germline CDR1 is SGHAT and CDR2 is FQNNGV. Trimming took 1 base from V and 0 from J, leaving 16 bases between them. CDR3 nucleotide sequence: TGTGCCAGCAGCTTAGGGGGGTGGGGGCCGAGCTCCTACGAGCAGTACTTC. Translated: CASSLGGWGPSSYEQYF.